This passage covers 4 T cell receptor beta chains from one sample sequenced in a study of post-analysis software for immune sequencing data. Findings and limits, study-wide: In patients, four to six TRBV segments were more frequent than in controls, with TRBV5-6, TRBV5-1 and TRBV20-1 among them.

Prepared TCR beta cDNA libraries contained unique molecular identifiers. A single record per CDR3 protein comes from TCRdb applying MiXCR to the PCR reads. The sample lists about 200,000 distinct CDR3 sequences; 29% were seen once. These receptors have no known antigen. Sequencing used blood. Receptors were obtained from a girl younger than 18 with multiple sclerosis.

The J gene is TRBJ1-5, the V gene TRBV7-2, with a tentative D call TRBD1 (5 bases). Germline V gene data show CDR1 as SGHTA and CDR2 as FQGNSA. V lost 2 bases and J lost 2, with 10 bases in between. This CDR3 region has 15 residues. The CDR3 sequence is CASSLFGGGNQPQHF. Written as DNA, the CDR3 is TGTGCCAGCAGCTTATTTGGGGGTGGCAATCAGCCCCAGCATTTT.

In this sample, this clonotype turned up a few times. A read error is possible here, since a much larger clone lies one base away. The rearrangement joins TRBV12-3 or TRBV12-4 to TRBJ2-1, with D unclear. The last part of the DNA fits TRBJ2-7 better; the J call may be wrong. The CDR3 is 14 amino acids. The CDR3 DNA follows: TGTGCCAGCACGACTCAAAGCTCCTACAATGAGCAGTACTTC. Translated: CASTTQSSYNEQYF.

This clonotype occurred many times. V is TRBV28 and J is TRBJ1-5; 9 bases are a match to TRBD1. The V segment lost 5 bases and the J segment 6 bases; nucleotides outside the gene matches: 8. Germline V gives CDR1 MDHEN, CDR2 SYDVKM. The CDR3 runs to 15 residues. The CDR3: CASSLYRGRGQPQHF. CDR3 bases: TGTGCCAGCAGTCTATACAGGGGGCGCGGTCAGCCCCAGCATTTT.

Many counts were recorded for this clonotype. The genes are TRBV6-5 and TRBJ2-1; either TRBD1 or TRBD2 may supply D (6 bases each). V was shortened by 9 bases and J by 5 bases, with 17 bases between the two germline ends. Germline lookup yields CDR1 MNHEY and CDR2 SVGAGI. The CDR3 loop spans 14 amino acids. The CDR3 sequence is CASHLGGAHNEQFF. CDR3 nucleotide sequence: TGTGCCAGTCACTTGGGGGGCGCGCACAATGAGCAGTTCTTC.